These 11 T cell receptor beta chains share one sample of origin, sequenced in a study of cytomegalovirus exposure and HLA in healthy donors. Assay used: immunoSEQ multiplex PCR; TCRdb lists only in-frame clones, some missing. The profile shows some 110,000 clones, 70% to 90% of them singletons. The sample comprised PBMCs. The source is a man younger than 35 in good health and CMV-seronegative.

This clone was counted a single time. The genes are TRBV29-1 and TRBJ2-1; maybe TRBD2 (5 bases). This CDR3 spans 14 amino acids. The germline V and J ends were trimmed by 1 base and 5 bases, with 12 bases remaining between them. Germline V gives CDR1 SQVTM, CDR2 ANQGSEA. As DNA, the CDR3 is TGCAGCGTTGAAGCCGGGGTACAAAACAATGAGCAGTTCTTC. Its protein product is CSVEAGVQNNEQFF.

The chain employs TRBV7-2 and TRBJ2-5; tentative D call: TRBD2 (6 bases). The CDR3 spans 14 residues. CDR1 is SGHTA and CDR2 is FQGNSA in the germline V gene. With 2 bases removed from V and 5 bases from J, the gap between germline ends came to 12 bases. CDR3 DNA: TGTGCCAGCAGCTTAAGACTAGTCAGTGAGACCCAGTACTTC. Translation: CASSLRLVSETQYF.

This chain uses TRBV19 with TRBJ2-5, with TRBD2 identical over 13 bases. After removal of 6 bases from V and 3 bases from J, the junction contained 7 bases not matched to a gene. The length of the CDR3 is 16 residues. The germline V gene has CDR1 LNHDA and CDR2 SQIVND (reference sequence). CDR3 residues: CASRDTSGGEKETQYF. CDR3 in DNA: TGTGCCAGTAGGGATACTAGCGGGGGGGAAAAAGAGACCCAGTACTTC.

The chain combines TRBV5-1 with TRBJ2-5; the match to TRBD2 covers 7 bases. Germline V gene data show CDR1 as SGHRS and CDR2 as YFSETQ. Unmatched junction bases numbered 8, after V lost 4 bases and J lost 2 bases. The CDR3 has 15 amino acids. CDR3 coding DNA: TGCGCCAGCAGCCGGGGACTACAAACACAAGAGACCCAGTACTTC. This sequence encodes CASSRGLQTQETQYF. The full variable domain, rest sourced from reference TRBV5-1 and TRBJ2-5, is KAGVTQTPRYLIKTRGQQVTLSCSPISGHRSVSWYQQTPGQGLQFLFEYFSETQRNKGNFPGRFSGRQFSNSRSEMNVSTLELGDSALYLCASSRGLQTQETQYFGPGTRLLVL.

The rearrangement links TRBV27 to TRBJ2-1; the match to TRBD2 covers 13 bases. Trimming cost V 8 bases and J 5 bases; bases outside gene matches: 3. The CDR3 consists of 14 residues. The germline V gene has CDR1 MNHEY and CDR2 SMNVEV (reference sequence). CDR3 amino acids: CASFGLAGDNEQFF. The CDR3 DNA reads as TGTGCCAGCTTCGGACTAGCGGGAGACAATGAGCAGTTCTTC.

V and J are TRBV5-1 and TRBJ1-1; 7 bases align to TRBD1. The germline CDR1 and CDR2 sequences are SGHRS and YFSETQ. J was trimmed by 2 bases and V by 4 bases; bases with no gene match: 5. The CDR3 covers 14 residues. DNA for the CDR3: TGCGCCAGCAGCGACCGACAGGGCAACACTGAAGCTTTCTTT. Protein sequence: CASSDRQGNTEAFF.

The genes are TRBV6-5 and TRBJ2-7; TRBD1 agrees at 8 bases. This CDR3 has 14 residues. Germline assignment: CDR1 MNHEY and CDR2 SVGAGI. J gave up 5 bases and V 5 bases, and 8 bases lay outside the gene matches. In DNA, the CDR3 is TGTGCCAGCAGTGAAACAGGGGGTTGGAACGAGCAGTACTTC. Its translation is CASSETGGWNEQYF.

The chain carries TRBV5-1 and TRBJ2-1, with a weak D call TRBD2 (5 bases). Germline V gene sequence: CDR1 SGHRS, CDR2 YFSETQ. This CDR3 has 17 residues. The germline V and J ends were trimmed by 1 base and 1 base, with 15 bases remaining between them. CDR3 nucleotide sequence: TGCGCCAGCAGCTTGTCTAACGGAGGAGTTTCCTACAATGAGCAGTTCTTC. This encodes CASSLSNGGVSYNEQFF.

This clone occurred once. The rearrangement joins TRBV7-2 to TRBJ1-6; a weak D match, TRBD1 (5 bases). V gave up 0 bases and J gave up 8 bases, with 5 bases separating them. The germline CDR1 and CDR2 sequences are SGHTA and FQGNSA. This CDR3 is built from 13 residues. In nucleotides, the CDR3 is TGTGCCAGCAGCTTAGCCAGGGATTCACCCCTCCACTTT. Encoded protein: CASSLARDSPLHF.

This chain uses TRBV9 with TRBJ1-1; 7 nucleotides agree with TRBD1. This CDR3 has 15 amino acids. V lost 0 bases, J lost 4 bases, and 6 bases stayed unmatched. The germline V gene has CDR1 SGDLS and CDR2 YYNGEE. The CDR3 reads CASSVADRLSTEAFF. The CDR3 nucleotides are TGTGCCAGCAGCGTAGCGGACAGGTTGAGCACTGAAGCTTTCTTT.

This clone occurred a few times. The rearrangement joins TRBV7-8 to TRBJ1-5, with D maybe TRBD1 (5 bases). Germline CDR1 reads SGHVS; CDR2 reads FQNEAQ. V lost 4 bases, J lost 4 bases, and 8 bases lay in between. This CDR3 spans 13 amino acids. The CDR3 loop reads CASSSTENQPQHF. The CDR3 coding sequence is TGTGCCAGCAGCTCGACAGAAAATCAGCCCCAGCATTTT. Drawing the rest from reference TRBV7-8 and TRBJ1-5, the complete variable domain is GAGVSQSPRYKVAKRGQDVALRCDPISGHVSLFWYQQALGQGPEFLTYFQNEAQLDKSGLPSDRFFAERPEGSVSTLKIQRTQQEDSAVYLCASSSTENQPQHFGDGTRLSIL.